The TCR beta chain described here comes from a study of sequential checkpoint blockade in melanoma. Overall study: Each arm's sequence ended with maintenance nivolumab.

As to treatment: randomized to nivolumab then ipilimumab (arm A) or the reverse (arm B). DNA-damaging chemotherapy had not been given to any patient beforehand. The assay was immunoSEQ multiplex PCR, and TCRdb's table has in-frame clones only and misses some. This table holds 15,000 to 20,000 clones, more than 70% found once. Trimming took off 8 bases at V and 0 bases at J, with 10 bases between the two ends. Germline CDR1 reads SGHTA; CDR2 reads FQGTGA. CDR3 length: 13 residues. The TCR was taken from a human donor with melanoma. This sample comprised CD8+ T cells sorted from blood (inferred from file names), obtained from a patient given nivolumab and ipilimumab in sequence. The gene calls are TRBV7-3 and TRBJ2-5, with a weak D call TRBD2 (6 bases). CDR3 in DNA: TGTGCCAGCTCCGGCGGGAACCAAGAGACCCAGTACTTC. This translates into CASSGGNQETQYF.